The present T cell receptor (beta chain) was sequenced within a study of patients and donors after allogeneic stem cell transplantation. TCRdb reprocessed the RT-PCR reads with MiXCR, giving one entry per CDR3 protein. Among about 1,500 distinct CDR3 sequences listed, roughly 23% were seen once. This clonotype has more than one count but fewer than ten. Germline V gene data show CDR1 as MNHEY and CDR2 as SMNVEV (reference sequence). The germline V and J ends were trimmed by 6 bases and 0 bases, with 8 bases remaining between them. The CDR3 covers 13 residues. Specimen: blood, either unsorted or a sorted T cell fraction (not recorded which). The rearrangement joins TRBV27 to TRBJ1-1; D gene uncertain. This TCR derives from a human donor who was either an allogeneic HSCT recipient or a stem cell or donor lymphocyte infusion donor (not recorded which). It is not recorded whose cells these are; they may come from a transplant donor. CDR3 coding DNA: TGTGCCAGCAGCGGACGGATGAACACTGAAGCTTTCTTT. As protein: CASSGRMNTEAFF.